The clone carrying this TCR beta chain has ten or more counts. What it binds is unknown. This sample is drawn from a study of neurological immune-mediated disorders. Study outcomes and limitations: The most TCR clonal expansion was seen in HTLV-1-associated myelopathy, whereas the least was seen in multiple sclerosis, below the level in healthy controls. Sharing of CDR3 amino acid sequences among expanded clones across subjects was absent, suggesting private repertoires in all groups.

The germline V gene encodes CDR1 DFQATT and CDR2 SNEGSKA (reference sequence). CDR3 length: 16 residues. Trimming cost V 2 bases and J 7 bases, with 21 bases left between them. TCRdb re-called the 5' RACE reads with MiXCR, one entry per CDR3 protein. The sample lists about 66,000 distinct CDR3 sequences; approximately 5% were seen once. The sequence was obtained from a woman aged 70-85 years with multiple sclerosis. The material sequenced was PBMCs. The V call is TRBV20-1, the J call TRBJ2-1; a weak D match, TRBD2 (6 bases). This CDR3 reads CSARNPDIPGGNEQFF. CDR3 bases: TGCAGTGCTAGAAACCCGGACATTCCTGGGGGGAATGAGCAGTTCTTC.